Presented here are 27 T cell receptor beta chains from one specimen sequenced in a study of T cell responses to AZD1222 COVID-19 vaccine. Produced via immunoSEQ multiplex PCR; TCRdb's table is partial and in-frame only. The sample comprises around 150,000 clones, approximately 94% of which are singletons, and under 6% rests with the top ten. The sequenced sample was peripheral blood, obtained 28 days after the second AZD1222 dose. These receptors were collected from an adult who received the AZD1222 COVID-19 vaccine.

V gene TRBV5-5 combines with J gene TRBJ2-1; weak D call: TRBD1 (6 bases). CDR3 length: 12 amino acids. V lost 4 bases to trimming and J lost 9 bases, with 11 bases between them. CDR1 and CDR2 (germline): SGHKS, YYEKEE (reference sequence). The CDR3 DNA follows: TGTGCCAGCAGCCTACTCAGGGGTGAGCAGTTCTTC. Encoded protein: CASSLLRGEQFF.

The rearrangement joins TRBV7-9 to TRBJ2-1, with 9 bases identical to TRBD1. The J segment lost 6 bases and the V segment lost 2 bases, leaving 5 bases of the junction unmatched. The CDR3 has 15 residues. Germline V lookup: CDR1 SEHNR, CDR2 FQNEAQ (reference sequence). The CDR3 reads CASSLWDRVTNEQFF. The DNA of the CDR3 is TGTGCCAGCAGCTTATGGGACAGGGTAACCAATGAGCAGTTCTTC.

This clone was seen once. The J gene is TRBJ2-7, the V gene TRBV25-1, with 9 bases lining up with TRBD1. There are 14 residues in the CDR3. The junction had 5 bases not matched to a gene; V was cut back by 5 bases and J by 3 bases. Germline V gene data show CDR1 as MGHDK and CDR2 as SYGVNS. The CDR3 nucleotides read TGTGCCAGCAGTCCGGGACAGGGAATCTACGAGCAGTACTTC. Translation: CASSPGQGIYEQYF.

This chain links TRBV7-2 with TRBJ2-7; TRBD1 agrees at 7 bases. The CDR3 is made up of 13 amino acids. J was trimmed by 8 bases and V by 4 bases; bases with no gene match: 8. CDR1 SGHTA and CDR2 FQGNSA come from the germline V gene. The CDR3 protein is CASSSGTAGKQYF. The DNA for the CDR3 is TGTGCCAGCAGCTCCGGGACAGCCGGGAAGCAGTACTTC.

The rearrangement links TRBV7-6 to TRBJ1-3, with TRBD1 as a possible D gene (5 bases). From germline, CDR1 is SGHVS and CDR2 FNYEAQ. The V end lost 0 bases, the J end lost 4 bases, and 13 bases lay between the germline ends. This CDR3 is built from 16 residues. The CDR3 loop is CASSLATRGSGNTIYF. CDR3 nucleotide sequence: TGTGCCAGCAGCTTAGCCACTCGGGGGTCGGGAAACACCATATATTTT. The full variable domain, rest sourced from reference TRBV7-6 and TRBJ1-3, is GAGVSQSPRYKVTKRGQDVALRCDPISGHVSLYWYRQALGQGPEFLTYFNYEAQQDKSGLPNDRFSAERPEGSISTLTIQRTEQRDSAMYRCASSLATRGSGNTIYFGEGSWLTVV.

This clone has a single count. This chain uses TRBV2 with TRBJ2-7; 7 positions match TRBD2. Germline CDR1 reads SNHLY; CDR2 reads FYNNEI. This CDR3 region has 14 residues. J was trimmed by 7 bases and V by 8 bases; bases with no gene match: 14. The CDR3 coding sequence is TGTGCCAGCCTCCCGTGGAGCGGGGCTAGGGAGCAGTACTTC. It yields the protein CASLPWSGAREQYF.

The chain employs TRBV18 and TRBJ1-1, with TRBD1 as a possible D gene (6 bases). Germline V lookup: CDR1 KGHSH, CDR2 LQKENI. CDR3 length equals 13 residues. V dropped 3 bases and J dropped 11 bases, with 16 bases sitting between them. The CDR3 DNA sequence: TGTGCCAGCTCACCCACGCGGGCAGGGGAGGCTTTCTTT. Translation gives CASSPTRAGEAFF.

Here the CDR3 reads CATSSGNLAGLSYNEQFF. In DNA, the CDR3 is TGTGCCACCAGCAGTGGGAACTTAGCGGGCCTCTCCTACAATGAGCAGTTCTTC. The chain has TRBV15 and TRBJ2-1, with 7 bases that match TRBD2. The J segment lost 0 bases and the V segment lost 3 bases, leaving 11 bases of the junction unmatched. This CDR3 spans 18 amino acids. CDR1 is LNHNV, CDR2 YYDKDF, per germline (reference sequence).

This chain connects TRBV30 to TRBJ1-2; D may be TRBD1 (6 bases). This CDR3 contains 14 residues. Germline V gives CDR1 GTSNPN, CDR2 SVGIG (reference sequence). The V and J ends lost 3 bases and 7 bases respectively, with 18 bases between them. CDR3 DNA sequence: TGTGCCTGGAGAGCACAGGGCGCATCCCGTGGCTACACCTTC. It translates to CAWRAQGASRGYTF.

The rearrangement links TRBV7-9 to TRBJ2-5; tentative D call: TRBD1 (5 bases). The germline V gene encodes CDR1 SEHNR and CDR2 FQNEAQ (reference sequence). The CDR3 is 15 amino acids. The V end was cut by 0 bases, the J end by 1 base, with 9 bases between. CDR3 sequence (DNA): TGTGCCAGCAGCTTAGCTAGGGGCAGCCAAGAGACCCAGTACTTC. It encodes CASSLARGSQETQYF. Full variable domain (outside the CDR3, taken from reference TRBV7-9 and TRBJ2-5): DTGVSQNPRHKITKRGQNVTFRCDPISEHNRLYWYRQTLGQGPEFLTYFQNEAQLEKSRLLSDRFSAERPKGSFSTLEIQRTEQGDSAMYLCASSLARGSQETQYFGPGTRLLVL.

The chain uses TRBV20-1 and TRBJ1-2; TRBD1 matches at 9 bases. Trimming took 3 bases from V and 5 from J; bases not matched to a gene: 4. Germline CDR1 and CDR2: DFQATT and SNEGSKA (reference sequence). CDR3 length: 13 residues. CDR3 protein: CSASPGTGYGYTF. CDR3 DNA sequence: TGCAGTGCTAGTCCCGGGACAGGGTATGGCTACACCTTC.

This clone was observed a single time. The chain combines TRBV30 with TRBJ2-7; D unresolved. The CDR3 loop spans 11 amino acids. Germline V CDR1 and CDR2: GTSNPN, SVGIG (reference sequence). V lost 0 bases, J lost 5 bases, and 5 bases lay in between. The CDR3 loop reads CAWSVLDEQYF. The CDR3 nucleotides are TGTGCCTGGAGTGTACTGGACGAGCAGTACTTC.

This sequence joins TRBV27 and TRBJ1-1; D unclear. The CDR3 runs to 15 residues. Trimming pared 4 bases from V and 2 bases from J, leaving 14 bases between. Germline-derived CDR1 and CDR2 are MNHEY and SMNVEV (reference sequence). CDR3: CASSSSHFQNTEAFF. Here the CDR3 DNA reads TGTGCCAGCAGTTCATCACATTTTCAAAACACTGAAGCTTTCTTT.

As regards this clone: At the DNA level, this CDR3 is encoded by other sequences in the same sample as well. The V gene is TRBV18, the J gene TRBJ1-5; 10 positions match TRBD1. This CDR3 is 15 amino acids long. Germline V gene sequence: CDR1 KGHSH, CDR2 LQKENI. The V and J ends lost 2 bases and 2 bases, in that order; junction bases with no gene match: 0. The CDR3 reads CASSPGTGGNQPQHF. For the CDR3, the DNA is TGTGCCAGCTCACCAGGGACAGGGGGCAATCAGCCCCAGCATTTT.

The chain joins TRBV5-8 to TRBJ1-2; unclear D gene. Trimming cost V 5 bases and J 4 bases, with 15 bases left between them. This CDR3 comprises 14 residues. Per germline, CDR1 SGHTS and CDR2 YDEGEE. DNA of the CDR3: TGTGCCAGCAGGGATACACGACACTCCTATGGCTACACCTTC. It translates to CASRDTRHSYGYTF.

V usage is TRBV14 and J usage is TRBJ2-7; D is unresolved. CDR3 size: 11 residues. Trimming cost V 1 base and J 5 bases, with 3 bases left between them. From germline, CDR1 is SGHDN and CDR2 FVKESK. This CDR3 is CASSQVNEQYF. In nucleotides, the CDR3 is TGTGCCAGCAGCCAAGTTAACGAGCAGTACTTC. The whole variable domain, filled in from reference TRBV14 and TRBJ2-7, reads EAGVTQFPSHSVIEKGQTVTLRCDPISGHDNLYWYRRVMGKEIKFLLHFVKESKQDESGMPNNRFLAERTGGTYSTLKVQPAELEDSGVYFCASSQVNEQYFGPGTRLTVT.

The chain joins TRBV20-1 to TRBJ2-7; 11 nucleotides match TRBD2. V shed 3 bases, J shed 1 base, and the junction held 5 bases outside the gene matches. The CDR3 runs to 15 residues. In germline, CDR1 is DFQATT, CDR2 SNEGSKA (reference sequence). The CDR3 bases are TGCAGTGCTAGTAGGACTAGCGGGCGTTCCTACGAGCAGTACTTC. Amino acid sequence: CSASRTSGRSYEQYF.

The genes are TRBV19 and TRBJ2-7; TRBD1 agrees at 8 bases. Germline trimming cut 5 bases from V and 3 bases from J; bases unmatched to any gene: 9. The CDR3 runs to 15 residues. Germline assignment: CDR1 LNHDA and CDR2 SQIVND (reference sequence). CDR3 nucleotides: TGTGCCAGTAGTTCAGGACAGGGAGGCTACTACGAGCAGTACTTC. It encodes CASSSGQGGYYEQYF.

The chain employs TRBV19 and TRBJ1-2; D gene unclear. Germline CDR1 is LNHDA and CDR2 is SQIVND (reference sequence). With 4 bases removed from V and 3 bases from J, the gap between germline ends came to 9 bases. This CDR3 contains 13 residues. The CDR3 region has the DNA TGTGCCAGTAGTAAAGGGTCGGACTATGGCTACACCTTC. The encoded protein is CASSKGSDYGYTF.

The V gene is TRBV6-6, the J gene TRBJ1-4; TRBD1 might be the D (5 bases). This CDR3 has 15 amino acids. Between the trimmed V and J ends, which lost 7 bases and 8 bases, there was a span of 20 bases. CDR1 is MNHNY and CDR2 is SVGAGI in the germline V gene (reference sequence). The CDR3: CASTKKRGGGEKLFF. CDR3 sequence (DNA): TGTGCCAGCACCAAAAAGCGGGGCGGTGGAGAAAAACTGTTTTTT.

CDR3 sequence reads: CASSYGRRDEKLFF. The DNA for the CDR3 is TGTGCCAGCAGTTACGGCAGGAGGGATGAAAAACTGTTTTTT. V gene TRBV27 combines with J gene TRBJ1-4; D gene ambiguous. Germline V CDR1 and CDR2: MNHEY, SMNVEV (reference sequence). CDR3 length: 14 residues. V lost 4 bases and J lost 6, with 12 bases in between.

CDR3 nucleotides: TGTGCCAGCAGCTCCCAGGGGGCGAATGAAAAACTGTTTTTT. This sequence encodes CASSSQGANEKLFF. The chain uses TRBV7-2 and TRBJ1-4; TRBD1 matches at 8 bases. V lost 4 bases, J lost 5 bases, and 3 bases stayed unmatched. Germline CDR1 and CDR2: SGHTA and FQGNSA. The CDR3 is 14 amino acids.

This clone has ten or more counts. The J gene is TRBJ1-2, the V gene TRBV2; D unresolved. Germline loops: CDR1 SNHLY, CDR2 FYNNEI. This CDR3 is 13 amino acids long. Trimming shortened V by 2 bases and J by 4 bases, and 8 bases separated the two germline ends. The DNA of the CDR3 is TGTGCCAGCAGTGAACGGGTCACCTATGGCTACACCTTC. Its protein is CASSERVTYGYTF. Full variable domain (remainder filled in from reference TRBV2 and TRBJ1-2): EPEVTQTPSHQVTQMGQEVILRCVPISNHLYFYWYRQILGQKVEFLVSFYNNEISEKSEIFDDQFSVERPDGSNFTLKIRSTKLEDSAMYFCASSERVTYGYTFGSGTRLTVV.

CDR3 in amino acids: CASSRRTEYYEQYF. CDR3 bases: TGTGCCAGCAGCCGACGGACAGAGTACTACGAGCAGTACTTC. This chain uses TRBV7-8 with TRBJ2-7; a possible D gene is TRBD1 (6 bases). Deletions cut 5 bases from V and 3 bases from J, with 14 bases between. The CDR3 runs 14 residues. Germline CDR1 is SGHVS and CDR2 is FQNEAQ.

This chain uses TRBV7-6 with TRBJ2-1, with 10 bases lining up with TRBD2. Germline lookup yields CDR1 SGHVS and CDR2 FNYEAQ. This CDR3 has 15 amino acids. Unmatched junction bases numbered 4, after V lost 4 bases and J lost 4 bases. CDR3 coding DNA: TGTGCCAGCAGCTCGGGACTAGCGTTGTACAATGAGCAGTTCTTC. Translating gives CASSSGLALYNEQFF.

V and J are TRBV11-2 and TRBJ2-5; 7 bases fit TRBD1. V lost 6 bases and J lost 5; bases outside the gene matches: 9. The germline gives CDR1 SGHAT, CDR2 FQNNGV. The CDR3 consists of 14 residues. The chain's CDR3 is CASRHPPDRETQYF. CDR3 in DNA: TGTGCCAGCAGACACCCCCCGGACAGGGAGACCCAGTACTTC.

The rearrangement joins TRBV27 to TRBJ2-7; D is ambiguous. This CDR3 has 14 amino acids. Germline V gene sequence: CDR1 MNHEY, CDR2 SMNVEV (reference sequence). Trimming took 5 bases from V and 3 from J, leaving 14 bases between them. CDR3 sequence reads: CASSEGRHYYEQYF. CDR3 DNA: TGTGCCAGCAGTGAAGGAAGGCACTACTACGAGCAGTACTTC.